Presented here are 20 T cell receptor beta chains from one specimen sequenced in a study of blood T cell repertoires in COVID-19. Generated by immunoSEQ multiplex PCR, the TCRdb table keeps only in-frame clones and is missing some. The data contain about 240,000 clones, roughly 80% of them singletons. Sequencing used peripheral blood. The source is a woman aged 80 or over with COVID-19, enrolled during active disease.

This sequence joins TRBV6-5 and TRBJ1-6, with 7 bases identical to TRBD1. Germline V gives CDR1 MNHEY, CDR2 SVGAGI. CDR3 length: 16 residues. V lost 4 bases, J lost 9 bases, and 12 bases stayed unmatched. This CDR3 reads CASSSRTGPFGSPLHF. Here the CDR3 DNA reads TGTGCCAGCAGTTCACGGACAGGCCCTTTCGGTTCACCCCTCCACTTT.

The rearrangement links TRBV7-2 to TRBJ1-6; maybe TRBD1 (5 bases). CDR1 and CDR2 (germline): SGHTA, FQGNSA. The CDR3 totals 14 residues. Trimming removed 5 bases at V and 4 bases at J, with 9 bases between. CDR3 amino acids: CASSHRGYNSPLHF. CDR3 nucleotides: TGTGCCAGCAGCCATAGGGGATATAATTCACCCCTCCACTTT.

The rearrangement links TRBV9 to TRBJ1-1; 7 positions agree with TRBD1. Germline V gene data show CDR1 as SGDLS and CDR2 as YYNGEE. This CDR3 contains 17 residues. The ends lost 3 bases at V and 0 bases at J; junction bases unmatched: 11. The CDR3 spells CASSAGPGTVMNTEAFF. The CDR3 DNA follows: TGTGCCAGCAGCGCCGGCCCCGGGACAGTTATGAACACTGAAGCTTTCTTT.

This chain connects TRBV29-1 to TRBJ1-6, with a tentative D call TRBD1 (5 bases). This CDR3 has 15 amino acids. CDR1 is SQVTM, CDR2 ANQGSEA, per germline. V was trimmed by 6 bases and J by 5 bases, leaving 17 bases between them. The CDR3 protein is CSVALGSGNNSPLHF. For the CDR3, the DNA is TGCAGCGTCGCCCTAGGGTCAGGGAATAATTCACCCCTCCACTTT.

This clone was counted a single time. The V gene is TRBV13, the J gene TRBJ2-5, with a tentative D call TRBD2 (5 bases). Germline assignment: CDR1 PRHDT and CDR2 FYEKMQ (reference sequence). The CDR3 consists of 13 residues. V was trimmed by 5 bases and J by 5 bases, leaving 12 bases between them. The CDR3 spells CASSLWTLETQYF. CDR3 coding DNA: TGTGCCAGCAGCCTGTGGACTCTCGAGACCCAGTACTTC.

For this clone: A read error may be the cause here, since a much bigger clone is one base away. The DNA of the CDR3 is TGTGCCAGCAGCTTAGATAGGAACACTGAAGCTTTCTTT. Translating it yields CASSLDRNTEAFF. J is TRBJ1-1 and V is TRBV11-3, with D unclear. This CDR3 has 13 amino acids. With 0 bases removed from V and 1 base from J, the gap between germline ends came to 3 bases. Germline assignment: CDR1 SGHNT and CDR2 YENEEA.

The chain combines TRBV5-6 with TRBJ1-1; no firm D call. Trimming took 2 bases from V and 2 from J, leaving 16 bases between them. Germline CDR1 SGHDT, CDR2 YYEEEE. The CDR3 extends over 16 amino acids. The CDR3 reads CASSFGVGEINTEAFF. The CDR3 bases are TGTGCCAGCAGCTTTGGGGTCGGGGAGATAAACACTGAAGCTTTCTTT.

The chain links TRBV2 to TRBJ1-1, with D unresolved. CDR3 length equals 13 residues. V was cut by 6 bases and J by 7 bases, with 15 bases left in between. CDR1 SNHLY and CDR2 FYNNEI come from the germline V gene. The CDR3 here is CASSLTGRIEAFF. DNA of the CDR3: TGTGCCAGCAGCCTGACCGGGAGGATTGAAGCTTTCTTT. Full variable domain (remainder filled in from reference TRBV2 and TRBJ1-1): EPEVTQTPSHQVTQMGQEVILRCVPISNHLYFYWYRQILGQKVEFLVSFYNNEISEKSEIFDDQFSVERPDGSNFTLKIRSTKLEDSAMYFCASSLTGRIEAFFGQGTRLTVV.

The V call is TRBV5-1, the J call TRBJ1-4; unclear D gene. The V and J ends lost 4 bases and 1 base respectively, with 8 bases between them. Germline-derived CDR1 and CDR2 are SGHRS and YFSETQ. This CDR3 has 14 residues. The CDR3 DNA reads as TGCGCCAGCAGCGCAACAGTAACTAATGAAAAACTGTTTTTT. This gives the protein CASSATVTNEKLFF. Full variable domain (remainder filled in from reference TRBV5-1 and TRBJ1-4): KAGVTQTPRYLIKTRGQQVTLSCSPISGHRSVSWYQQTPGQGLQFLFEYFSETQRNKGNFPGRFSGRQFSNSRSEMNVSTLELGDSALYLCASSATVTNEKLFFGSGTQLSVL.

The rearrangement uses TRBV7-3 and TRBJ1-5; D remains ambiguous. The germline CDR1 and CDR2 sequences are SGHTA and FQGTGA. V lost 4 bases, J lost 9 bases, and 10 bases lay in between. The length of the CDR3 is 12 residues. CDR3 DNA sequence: TGTGCCAGCAGCTCCCCCGGCGGGCCCCAGCATTTT. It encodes CASSSPGGPQHF.

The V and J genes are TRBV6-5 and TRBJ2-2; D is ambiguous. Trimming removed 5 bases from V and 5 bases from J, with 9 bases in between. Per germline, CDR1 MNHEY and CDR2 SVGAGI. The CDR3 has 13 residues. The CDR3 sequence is CASSQSRTGELFF. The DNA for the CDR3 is TGTGCCAGCAGTCAAAGCCGGACCGGGGAGCTGTTTTTT.

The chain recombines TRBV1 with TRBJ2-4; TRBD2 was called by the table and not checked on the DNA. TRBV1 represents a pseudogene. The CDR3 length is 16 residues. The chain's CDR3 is CTSSKQRGRVENIQYF. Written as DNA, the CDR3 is TGCACCAGCAGCAAACAGCGGGGGCGTGTAGAAAACATTCAGTACTTC.

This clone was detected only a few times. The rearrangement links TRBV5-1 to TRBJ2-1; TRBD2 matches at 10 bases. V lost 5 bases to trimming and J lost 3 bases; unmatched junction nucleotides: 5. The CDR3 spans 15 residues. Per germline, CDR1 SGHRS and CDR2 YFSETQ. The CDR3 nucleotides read TGCGCCAGCAGACCCGGGACTAGCGTCTACAATGAGCAGTTCTTC. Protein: CASRPGTSVYNEQFF.

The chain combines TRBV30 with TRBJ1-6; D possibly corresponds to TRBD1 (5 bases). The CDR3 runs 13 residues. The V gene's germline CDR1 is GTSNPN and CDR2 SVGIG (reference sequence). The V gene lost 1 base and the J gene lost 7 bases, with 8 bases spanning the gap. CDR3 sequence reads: CAWSAQVNSPLHF. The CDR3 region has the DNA TGTGCCTGGAGTGCACAGGTAAATTCACCCCTCCACTTT.

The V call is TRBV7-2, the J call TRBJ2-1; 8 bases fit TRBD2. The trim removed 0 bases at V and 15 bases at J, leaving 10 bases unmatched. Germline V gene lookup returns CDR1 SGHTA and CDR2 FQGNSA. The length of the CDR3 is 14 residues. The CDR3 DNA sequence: TGTGCCAGCAGCTTAGCGTTGCAAGCGGGAGTTGTGTTCTTC. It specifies CASSLALQAGVVFF.

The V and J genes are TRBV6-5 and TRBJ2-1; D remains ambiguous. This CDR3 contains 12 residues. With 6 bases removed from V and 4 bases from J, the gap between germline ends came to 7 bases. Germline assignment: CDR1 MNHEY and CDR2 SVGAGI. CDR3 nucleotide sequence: TGTGCCAGCAGAGACGGGTACAATGAGCAGTTCTTC. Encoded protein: CASRDGYNEQFF.

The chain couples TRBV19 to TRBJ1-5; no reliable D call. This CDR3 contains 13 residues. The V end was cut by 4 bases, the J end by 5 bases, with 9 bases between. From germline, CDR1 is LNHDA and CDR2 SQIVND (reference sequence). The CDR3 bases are TGTGCCAGTAGTAACCAGGAATATCAGCCCCAGCATTTT. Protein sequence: CASSNQEYQPQHF.

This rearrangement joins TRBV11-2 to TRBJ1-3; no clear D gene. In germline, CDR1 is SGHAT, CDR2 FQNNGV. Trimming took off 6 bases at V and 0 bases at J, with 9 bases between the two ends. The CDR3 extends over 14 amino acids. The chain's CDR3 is CASSPGGSGNTIYF. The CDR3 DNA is TGTGCCAGCAGTCCCGGCGGCTCTGGAAACACCATATATTTT.

For the CDR3, the DNA is TGTGCCAGCAGTATACTGACAGGGATATCTGAAGCTTTCTTT. The encoded protein is CASSILTGISEAFF. The chain links TRBV28 to TRBJ1-1, with 7 bases fitting TRBD1. CDR1 is MDHEN and CDR2 is SYDVKM in the germline V gene. V gave up 5 bases and J gave up 6 bases; unmatched junction bases: 9. CDR3 length: 14 amino acids.

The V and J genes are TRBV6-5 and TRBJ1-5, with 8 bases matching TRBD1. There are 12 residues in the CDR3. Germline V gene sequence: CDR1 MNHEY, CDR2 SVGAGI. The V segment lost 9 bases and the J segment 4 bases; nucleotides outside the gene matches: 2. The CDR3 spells CASRQGNQPQHF. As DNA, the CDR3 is TGTGCCAGTAGACAGGGGAATCAGCCCCAGCATTTT.